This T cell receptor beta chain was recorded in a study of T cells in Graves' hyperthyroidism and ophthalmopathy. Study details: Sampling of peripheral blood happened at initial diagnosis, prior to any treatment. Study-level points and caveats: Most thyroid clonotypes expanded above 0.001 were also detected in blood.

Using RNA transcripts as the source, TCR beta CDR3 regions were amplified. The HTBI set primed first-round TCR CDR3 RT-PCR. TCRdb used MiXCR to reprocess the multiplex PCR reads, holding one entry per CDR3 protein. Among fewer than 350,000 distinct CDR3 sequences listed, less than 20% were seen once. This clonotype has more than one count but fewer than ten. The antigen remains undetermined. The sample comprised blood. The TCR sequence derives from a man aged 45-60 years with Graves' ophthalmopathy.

The CDR3 DNA reads as TGCAGCGTTGCTCGAGCGGGGATTAAGGATACGCAGTATTTT. This sequence encodes CSVARAGIKDTQYF. The chain joins TRBV29-1 to TRBJ2-3; 7 positions agree with TRBD2. V trimming: 4 bases; J trimming: 6 bases; junction bases outside the gene matches: 10. The CDR3 spans 14 residues. In germline, CDR1 is SQVTM, CDR2 ANQGSEA.